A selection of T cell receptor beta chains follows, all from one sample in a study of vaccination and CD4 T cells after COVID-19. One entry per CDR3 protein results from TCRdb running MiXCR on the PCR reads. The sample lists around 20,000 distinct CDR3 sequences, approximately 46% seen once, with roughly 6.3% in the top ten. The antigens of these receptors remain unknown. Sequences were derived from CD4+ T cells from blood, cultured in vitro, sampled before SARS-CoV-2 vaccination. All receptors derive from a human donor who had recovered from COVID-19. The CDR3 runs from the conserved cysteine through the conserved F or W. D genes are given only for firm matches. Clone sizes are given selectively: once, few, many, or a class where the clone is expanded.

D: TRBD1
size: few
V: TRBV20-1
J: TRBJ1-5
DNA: TGCAGTGCGATCAGCTGGGCCCAGGGGGTTAGCAATCAGCCCCAGCATTTT
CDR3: CSAISWAQGVSNQPQHF

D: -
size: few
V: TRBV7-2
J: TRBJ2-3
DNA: TGTGCCAGCAGCTTTGGGGGTCGGGTAACAGATACGCAGTATTTT
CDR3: CASSFGGRVTDTQYF

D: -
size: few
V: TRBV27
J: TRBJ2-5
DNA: TGTGCCAGCAAGGGTAGTAGCGAGACCCAGTACTTC
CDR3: CASKGSSETQYF

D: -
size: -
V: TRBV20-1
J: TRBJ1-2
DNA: TGCAGTGCCACACCACAGGTACCCGAGAAATATAACTATGGCTACACCTTC
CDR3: CSATPQVPEKYNYGYTF

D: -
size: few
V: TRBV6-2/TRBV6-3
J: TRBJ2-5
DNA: TGTGCCAGCAGCACCCCGGCCGGCGGGGCGGTTTATGAGACCCAGTACTTC
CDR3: CASSTPAGGAVYETQYF

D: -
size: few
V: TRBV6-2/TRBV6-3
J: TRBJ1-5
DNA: TGTGCCAGCACTACTAAATCTTTGGGGCGTAATCAGCCCCAGCATTTT
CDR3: CASTTKSLGRNQPQHF

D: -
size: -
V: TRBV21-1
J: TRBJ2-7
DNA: TGTGCCAGCAGCAAAAATTCAAACGGGTACTACGAGCAGTACTTC
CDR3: CASSKNSNGYYEQYF

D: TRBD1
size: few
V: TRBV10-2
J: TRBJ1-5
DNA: TGCGCCAGCAGGGCCGGGACAGGGAGCAATCAGCCCCAGCATTTT
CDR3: CASRAGTGSNQPQHF

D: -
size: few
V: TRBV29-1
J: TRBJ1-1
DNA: TGCAGCGTTGCCTTTCGGGGTGGCACTGAAGCTTTCTTT
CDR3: CSVAFRGGTEAFF

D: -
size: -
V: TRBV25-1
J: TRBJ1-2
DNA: TGTGCCAGCAGTGAATCTGGACAGAACTATGGCTACACCTTC
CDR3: CASSESGQNYGYTF

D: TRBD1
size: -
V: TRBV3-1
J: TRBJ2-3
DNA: TGTGCCAGCAGCCAAGATCCTCAGGGGGCAAGGGATACGCAGTATTTT
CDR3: CASSQDPQGARDTQYF

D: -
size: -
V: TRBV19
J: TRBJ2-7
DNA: TGTGCCATAGCCGGGCCTCCAACCTACGAGCAGTACTTC
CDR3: CAIAGPPTYEQYF

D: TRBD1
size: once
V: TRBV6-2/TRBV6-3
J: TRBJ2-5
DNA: TGTGCCAGCAGTATCATCAGGGGGCCTGGAGAGACCCAGTACTTC
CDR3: CASSIIRGPGETQYF

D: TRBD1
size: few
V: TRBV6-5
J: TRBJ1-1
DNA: TGTGCCAGCAGTTACACGACAGGGGGTGCGAACACTGAAGCTTTCTTT
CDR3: CASSYTTGGANTEAFF

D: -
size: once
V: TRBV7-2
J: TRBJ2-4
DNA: TGTGCCAGCAGCTCCCTCCCCCCGAATGCTAACCTACTCGAAGCCAAAAACATTCAGTACTTC
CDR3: CASSSLPPNANLLEAKNIQYF

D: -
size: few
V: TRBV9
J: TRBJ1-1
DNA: TGTGCCAGCAGCTTGAGTTGGGCGAACACTGAAGCTTTCTTT
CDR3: CASSLSWANTEAFF

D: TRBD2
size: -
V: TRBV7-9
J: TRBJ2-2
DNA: TGTGCCAGCAGCCGGAGCAGTGGACTAGCGACGAACACCGGGGAGCTGTTTTTT
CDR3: CASSRSSGLATNTGELFF

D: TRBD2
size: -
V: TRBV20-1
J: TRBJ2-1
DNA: TGCAGTGCTAGAGGGACTAGCGGGGGGGCGTTTGAGCAGTTCTTC
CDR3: CSARGTSGGAFEQFF

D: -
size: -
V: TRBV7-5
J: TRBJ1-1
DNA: -
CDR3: CISVSEASRNATEAFF

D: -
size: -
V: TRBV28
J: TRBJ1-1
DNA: TGTGCCAGCAGTTTTTATCTGGGGATGAACACTGAAGCTTTCTTT
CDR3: CASSFYLGMNTEAFF

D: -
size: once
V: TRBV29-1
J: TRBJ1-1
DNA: TGCAGCGTTGTACTCAGTAAGAACACTGAAGCTTTCTTT
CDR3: CSVVLSKNTEAFF

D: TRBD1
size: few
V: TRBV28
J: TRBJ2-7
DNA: TGTGCCAGCAGAGGGACGGGACAGGGGTCCTACGAGCAGTACTTC
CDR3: CASRGTGQGSYEQYF

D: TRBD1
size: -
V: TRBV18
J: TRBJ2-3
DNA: TGTGCCAGCTCACCAAATTCCAGGGGGTCGAGCACAGATACGCAGTATTTT
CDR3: CASSPNSRGSSTDTQYF

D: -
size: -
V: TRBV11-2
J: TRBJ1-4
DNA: TGTGCCAGCAGCTTAGACCCACTCACCAAAAGGTTTTTT
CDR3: CASSLDPLTKRFF

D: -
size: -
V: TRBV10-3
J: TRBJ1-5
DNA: TGTGCCATCAGTGAAACAGGAGCGTTGTCGCCCCAGCATTTT
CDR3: CAISETGALSPQHF

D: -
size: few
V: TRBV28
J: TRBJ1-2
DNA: TGTGCCAGCAGTTTACAGGGTCATGGCTACACCTTC
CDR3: CASSLQGHGYTF

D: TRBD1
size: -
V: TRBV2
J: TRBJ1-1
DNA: TGTGCCAGCAGTGAGGCGGGACAGGGGGAGGGTGAAGCTTTCTTT
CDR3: CASSEAGQGEGEAFF

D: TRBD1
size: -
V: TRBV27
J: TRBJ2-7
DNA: TGTGCCAGCAGCAACCTCCGGGACAGGGTCCACGAGCAGTACTTC
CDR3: CASSNLRDRVHEQYF

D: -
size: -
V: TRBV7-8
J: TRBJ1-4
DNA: TGTGCCAGCAGCCTCAAGGGTACCTTTAATGAAAAACTGTTTTTT
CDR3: CASSLKGTFNEKLFF

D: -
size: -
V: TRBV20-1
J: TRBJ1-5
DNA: TGCAGTGCTAGTCTAGGAAATCAGCCCCAGCATTTT
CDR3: CSASLGNQPQHF

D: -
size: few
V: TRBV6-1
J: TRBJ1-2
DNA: TGTGCCAGCGGATCACCCGGGGGGGGGCTTGGCTACACCTTC
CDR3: CASGSPGGGLGYTF

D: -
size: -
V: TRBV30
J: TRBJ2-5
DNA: TGTGCCTGGAGTGTATGGGGGACCGGGGGAGAGACCCAGTACTTC
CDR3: CAWSVWGTGGETQYF

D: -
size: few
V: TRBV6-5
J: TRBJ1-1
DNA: TGTGCCAGCAGTTGGGGTGGGCCAGATGGAACTGAAGCTTTCTTT
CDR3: CASSWGGPDGTEAFF

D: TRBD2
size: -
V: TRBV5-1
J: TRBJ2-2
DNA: TGCGCCAGCAGCTTGGGGACTAGCGGGGGTGAGAACACCGGGGAGCTGTTTTTT
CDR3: CASSLGTSGGENTGELFF

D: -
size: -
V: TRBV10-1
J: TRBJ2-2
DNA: TGCGCCAGCAGTGAGTCGGCAGGGGTCACCGGGGAGCTGTTTTTT
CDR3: CASSESAGVTGELFF

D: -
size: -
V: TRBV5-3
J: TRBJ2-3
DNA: TGTGCCAGCAGCCGCCCGGGAGCCCGCACAGATACGCAGTATTTT
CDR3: CASSRPGARTDTQYF

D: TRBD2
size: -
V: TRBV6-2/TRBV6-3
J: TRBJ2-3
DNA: TGTGCCAGCCGGAGCGGGGACCGAGACACAGATACGCAGTATTTT
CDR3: CASRSGDRDTDTQYF

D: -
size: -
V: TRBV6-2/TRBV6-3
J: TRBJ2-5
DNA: TGTGCCAGCAGTTACGGTCTGTCCTCTGGGGGGACCCAGTACTTC
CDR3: CASSYGLSSGGTQYF